Listed below are T cell receptor beta chains from one sample, sequenced in a study of Ad26.COV2.S vaccination and SARS-CoV-2 variants. Here immunoSEQ multiplex PCR was the method, and the copy in TCRdb shows in-frame clones only, minus some. The sample records some 420,000 clones, more than 75% being singletons. Sequenced material: peripheral blood, taken in a trial of Ad26.COV2.S vaccine versus placebo. The receptor source for this set is a person aged 18-65 years who received the Ad26.COV2.S COVID-19 vaccine or a placebo. Both conserved end residues are part of each CDR3. Fields, in order: D gene, V gene, clone size, J gene, CDR3 DNA, CDR3 protein. D genes are given only for firm matches. Some rows have no size entry. The others give once, few or many, or a class for an expanded clone.

d_gene: NA; v_gene: TRBV12-3/TRBV12-4; abundance: NA; j_gene: TRBJ1-2; CDR3nt: TGTGCCAGCAGTTTCGGCGCAGGCCAGATATACACCTTC; CDR3aa: CASSFGAGQIYTF
d_gene: NA; v_gene: TRBV24-1; abundance: NA; j_gene: TRBJ1-2; CDR3nt: TGTGCCACCAGTGATTCGGGAGGCGGGGAAGGATATGGCTACACCTTC; CDR3aa: CATSDSGGGEGYGYTF
d_gene: NA; v_gene: TRBV19; abundance: once; j_gene: TRBJ2-5; CDR3nt: TGTGCCAGTAGTAGGGACTTTCAAGAGACCCAGTACTTC; CDR3aa: CASSRDFQETQYF
d_gene: TRBD1; v_gene: TRBV6-5; abundance: NA; j_gene: TRBJ1-1; CDR3nt: TGTGCCAGCAGCCCGACAGGGGGCAAGTACACTGAAGCTTTCTTT; CDR3aa: CASSPTGGKYTEAFF
d_gene: TRBD1; v_gene: TRBV3-1/TRBV3-2; abundance: NA; j_gene: TRBJ2-7; CDR3nt: TGTGCCAGCAGCCAATCCTGGGACAGGTCAGCCTACGAGCAGTACTTC; CDR3aa: CASSQSWDRSAYEQYF
d_gene: NA; v_gene: TRBV6-6; abundance: few; j_gene: TRBJ2-7; CDR3nt: TGTGCCAGCACCGAAAGTGGACGGCACTACGAGCAGTACTTC; CDR3aa: CASTESGRHYEQYF
d_gene: NA; v_gene: TRBV4-3; abundance: NA; j_gene: TRBJ2-1; CDR3nt: TGCGCCAGCAGCCAAGATCCCAGCTCCTACAATGAGCAGTTCTTC; CDR3aa: CASSQDPSSYNEQFF
d_gene: NA; v_gene: TRBV7-9; abundance: NA; j_gene: TRBJ2-3; CDR3nt: TGTGCCAGCAGCCCCACTACAGGGCAGAGCACAGATACGCAGTATTTT; CDR3aa: CASSPTTGQSTDTQYF
d_gene: NA; v_gene: TRBV7-2; abundance: once; j_gene: TRBJ1-3; CDR3nt: TGTGCCAGCAGCTTTCGTGCAGGGGACTCGAACACCATATATTTT; CDR3aa: CASSFRAGDSNTIYF
d_gene: NA; v_gene: TRBV6-5; abundance: NA; j_gene: TRBJ1-5; CDR3nt: TGTGCCAGCAGTCTGAGTGAGGTCGGCAATCAGCCCCAGCATTTT; CDR3aa: CASSLSEVGNQPQHF
d_gene: NA; v_gene: TRBV13; abundance: NA; j_gene: TRBJ1-1; CDR3nt: TGTGCCAGCAGCCCCAGTATGAACACTGAAGCTTTCTTT; CDR3aa: CASSPSMNTEAFF
d_gene: TRBD2; v_gene: TRBV6-4; abundance: once; j_gene: TRBJ2-3; CDR3nt: TGTGCCAGCAGCCTAACTAGCGGGGGCACAGATACGCAGTATTTT; CDR3aa: CASSLTSGGTDTQYF
d_gene: NA; v_gene: TRBV7-6; abundance: NA; j_gene: TRBJ2-2; CDR3nt: TGTGCCAGCAGCACAAACAGGGACCTCACCGGGGAGCTGTTTTTT; CDR3aa: CASSTNRDLTGELFF
d_gene: NA; v_gene: TRBV28; abundance: NA; j_gene: TRBJ1-5; CDR3nt: TGTGCCAGCAGTATCTGGGGGGTGAGCAATCAGCCCCAGCATTTT; CDR3aa: CASSIWGVSNQPQHF
d_gene: NA; v_gene: TRBV6-2/TRBV6-3; abundance: NA; j_gene: TRBJ1-2; CDR3nt: TGTGCCAGCAGTTATTCTCCGGCAGGGACTAACTATGGCTACACCTTC; CDR3aa: CASSYSPAGTNYGYTF
d_gene: NA; v_gene: TRBV20-1; abundance: once; j_gene: TRBJ2-7; CDR3nt: TGCAGTGGTGGAAGGCTCTACGAGCAGTACTTC; CDR3aa: CSGGRLYEQYF
d_gene: TRBD2; v_gene: TRBV5-4; abundance: NA; j_gene: TRBJ2-2; CDR3nt: TGTGCCAGCAGCTTGTCACTAGCGGCCGGGGAGCTGTTTTTT; CDR3aa: CASSLSLAAGELFF
d_gene: NA; v_gene: TRBV6-2/TRBV6-3; abundance: NA; j_gene: TRBJ2-1; CDR3nt: TGTGCCAGCAGTTACTCGAGGAGGGTTCATGAGCAGTTCTTC; CDR3aa: CASSYSRRVHEQFF
d_gene: NA; v_gene: TRBV15; abundance: few; j_gene: TRBJ1-3; CDR3nt: TGTGCCACCAGCAGAGATCTCCCGGAGGATGGAAACACCATATATTTT; CDR3aa: CATSRDLPEDGNTIYF
d_gene: TRBD2; v_gene: TRBV10-3; abundance: NA; j_gene: TRBJ2-7; CDR3nt: TGTGCCATCAGGGGCTTAGCGGGGGCATACGAGCAGTACTTC; CDR3aa: CAIRGLAGAYEQYF
d_gene: NA; v_gene: TRBV5-1; abundance: NA; j_gene: TRBJ1-2; CDR3nt: TGCGCCAGCAGCATGCAGGGTGCCGGCTACACCTTC; CDR3aa: CASSMQGAGYTF
d_gene: NA; v_gene: TRBV7-9; abundance: NA; j_gene: TRBJ2-7; CDR3nt: TGTGCCAGCAGCTTAAATGTACCTTACGAGCAGTACTTC; CDR3aa: CASSLNVPYEQYF
d_gene: TRBD2; v_gene: TRBV27; abundance: NA; j_gene: TRBJ2-1; CDR3nt: TGTGCCAGCAGCAGAGCGGGGGTCTCCTACAATGAGCAGTTCTTC; CDR3aa: CASSRAGVSYNEQFF
d_gene: NA; v_gene: TRBV7-2; abundance: NA; j_gene: TRBJ1-1; CDR3nt: TGTGCCAGCAGCTTATATTGGGGGCTTGAAGCTTTCTTT; CDR3aa: CASSLYWGLEAFF
d_gene: NA; v_gene: TRBV4-3; abundance: NA; j_gene: TRBJ2-1; CDR3nt: TGCGCCAGCAGCCTCCGGTTGAGCTCCTACAATGAGCAGTTCTTC; CDR3aa: CASSLRLSSYNEQFF
d_gene: TRBD1; v_gene: TRBV19; abundance: NA; j_gene: TRBJ1-5; CDR3nt: TGTGCCAGTAGTTCCCGGACAGGGCAAAGCAATCAGCCCCAGCATTTT; CDR3aa: CASSSRTGQSNQPQHF
d_gene: TRBD1; v_gene: TRBV19; abundance: NA; j_gene: TRBJ1-5; CDR3nt: TGTGCCGGGGGGACAGTGGGACGGCAGCCCCAGCATTTT; CDR3aa: CAGGTVGRQPQHF